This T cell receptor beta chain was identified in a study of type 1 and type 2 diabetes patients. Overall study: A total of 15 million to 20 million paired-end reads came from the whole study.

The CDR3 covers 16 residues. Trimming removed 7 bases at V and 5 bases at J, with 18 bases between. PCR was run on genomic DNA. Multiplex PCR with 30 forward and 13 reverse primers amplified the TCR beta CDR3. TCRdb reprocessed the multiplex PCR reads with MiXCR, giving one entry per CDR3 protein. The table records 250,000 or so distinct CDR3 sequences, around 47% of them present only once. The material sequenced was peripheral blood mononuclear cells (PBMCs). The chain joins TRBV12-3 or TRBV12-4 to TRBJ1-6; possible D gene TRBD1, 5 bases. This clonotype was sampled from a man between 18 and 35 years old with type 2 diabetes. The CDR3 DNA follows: TGTGCCAGCACCCAAGCGGGGGGAAATAATAATTCACCCCTCCACTTT. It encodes CASTQAGGNNNSPLHF.